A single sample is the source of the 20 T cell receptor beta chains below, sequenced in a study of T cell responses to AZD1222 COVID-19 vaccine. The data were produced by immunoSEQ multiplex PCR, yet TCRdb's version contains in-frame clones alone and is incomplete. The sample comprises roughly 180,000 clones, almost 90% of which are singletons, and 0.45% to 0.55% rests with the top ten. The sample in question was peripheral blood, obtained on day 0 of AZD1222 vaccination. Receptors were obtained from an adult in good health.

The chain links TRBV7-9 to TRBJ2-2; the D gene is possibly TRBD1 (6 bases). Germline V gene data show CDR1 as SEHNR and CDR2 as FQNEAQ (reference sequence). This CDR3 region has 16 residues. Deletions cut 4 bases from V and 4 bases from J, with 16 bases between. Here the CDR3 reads CASSSPGHQVTGELFF. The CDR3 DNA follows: TGTGCCAGCAGCTCCCCGGGACACCAAGTCACCGGGGAGCTGTTTTTT.

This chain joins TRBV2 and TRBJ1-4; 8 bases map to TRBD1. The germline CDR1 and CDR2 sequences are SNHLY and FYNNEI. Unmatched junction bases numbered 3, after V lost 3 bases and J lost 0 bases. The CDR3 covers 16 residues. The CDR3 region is CASSEDRASTNEKLFF. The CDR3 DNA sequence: TGTGCCAGCAGTGAGGACAGGGCGTCAACTAATGAAAAACTGTTTTTT.

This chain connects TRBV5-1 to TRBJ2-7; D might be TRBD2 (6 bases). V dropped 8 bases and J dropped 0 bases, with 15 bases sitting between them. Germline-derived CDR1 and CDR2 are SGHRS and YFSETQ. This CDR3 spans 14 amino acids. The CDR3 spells CASWRDGNSYEQYF. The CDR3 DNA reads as TGCGCCAGTTGGAGGGACGGTAACTCCTACGAGCAGTACTTC.

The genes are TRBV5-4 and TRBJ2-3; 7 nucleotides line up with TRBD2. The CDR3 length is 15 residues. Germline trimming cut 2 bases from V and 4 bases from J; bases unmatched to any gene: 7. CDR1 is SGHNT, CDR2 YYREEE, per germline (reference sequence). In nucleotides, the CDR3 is TGTGCCAGCAGCTTTGCGGGAGCGTTACCAGATACGCAGTATTTT. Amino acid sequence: CASSFAGALPDTQYF.

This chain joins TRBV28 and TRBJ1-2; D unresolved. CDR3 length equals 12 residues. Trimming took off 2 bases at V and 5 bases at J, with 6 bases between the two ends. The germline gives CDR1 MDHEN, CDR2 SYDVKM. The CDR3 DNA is TGTGCCAGCAGTTTAAGCCGATATGGCTACACCTTC. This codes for CASSLSRYGYTF.

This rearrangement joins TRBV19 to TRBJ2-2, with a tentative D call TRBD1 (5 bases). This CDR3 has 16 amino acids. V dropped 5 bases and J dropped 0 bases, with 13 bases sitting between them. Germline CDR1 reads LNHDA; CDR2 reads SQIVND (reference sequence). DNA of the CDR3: TGTGCCAGTAGTCCAAGGACAACCCCGAACACCGGGGAGCTGTTTTTT. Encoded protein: CASSPRTTPNTGELFF.

CDR3 DNA sequence: TGTGCCAGCAGTGAAAGACAGGGCCTTGGTCGAGATACGCAGTATTTT. Its translation: CASSERQGLGRDTQYF. The chain recombines TRBV6-1 with TRBJ2-3, with 7 bases fitting TRBD1. CDR1 and CDR2 from the germline V gene are MNHNS and SASEGT. Trimming took 2 bases from V and 5 from J; bases not matched to a gene: 10. CDR3 size: 16 residues.

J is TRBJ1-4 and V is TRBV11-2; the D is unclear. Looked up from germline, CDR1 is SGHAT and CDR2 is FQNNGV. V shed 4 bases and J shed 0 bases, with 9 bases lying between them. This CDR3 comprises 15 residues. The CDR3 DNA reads TGTGCCAGCAGCTGGGAACCTGCAACTAATGAAAAACTGTTTTTT. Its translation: CASSWEPATNEKLFF.

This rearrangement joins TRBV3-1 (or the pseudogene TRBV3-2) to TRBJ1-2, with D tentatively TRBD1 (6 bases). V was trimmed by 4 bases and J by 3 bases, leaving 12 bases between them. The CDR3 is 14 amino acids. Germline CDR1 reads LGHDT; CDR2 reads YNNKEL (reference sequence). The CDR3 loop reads CASSRGGPHYGYTF. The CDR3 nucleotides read TGTGCCAGCAGCCGAGGGGGTCCTCACTATGGCTACACCTTC.

This CDR3 is CASRGRTDQYNYGYTF. The CDR3 nucleotides are TGTGCCAGCCGAGGAAGGACGGACCAATATAACTATGGCTACACCTTC. The chain employs TRBV27 and TRBJ1-2; no clear D. The CDR3 runs 16 residues. Per germline, CDR1 MNHEY and CDR2 SMNVEV (reference sequence). V lost 8 bases and J lost 1, with 20 bases in between.

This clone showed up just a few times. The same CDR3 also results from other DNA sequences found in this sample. The CDR3 DNA reads as TGTGCCAGCAGCTTGGGACAGGGTCTTTACGAGCAGTACTTC. Its translation: CASSLGQGLYEQYF. The chain combines TRBV5-8 with TRBJ2-7; 7 positions agree with TRBD1. This CDR3 has 14 amino acids. Germline loops: CDR1 SGHTS, CDR2 YDEGEE. V lost 0 bases and J lost 4; bases outside the gene matches: 4. Full variable domain (remainder filled in from reference TRBV5-8 and TRBJ2-7): EAGVTQSPTHLIKTRGQQATLRCSPISGHTSVYWYQQALGLGLQFLLWYDEGEERNRGNFPPRFSGRQFPNYSSELNVNALELEDSALYLCASSLGQGLYEQYFGPGTRLTVT.

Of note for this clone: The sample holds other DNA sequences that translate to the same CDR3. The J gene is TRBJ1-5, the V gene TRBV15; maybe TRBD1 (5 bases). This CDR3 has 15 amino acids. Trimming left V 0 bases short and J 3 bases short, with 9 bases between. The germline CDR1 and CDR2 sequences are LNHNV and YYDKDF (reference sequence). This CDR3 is CATSRDKGYNQPQHF. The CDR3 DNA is TGTGCCACCAGCAGAGATAAGGGGTACAATCAGCCCCAGCATTTT. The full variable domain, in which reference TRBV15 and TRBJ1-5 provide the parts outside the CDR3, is DAMVIQNPRYQVTQFGKPVTLSCSQTLNHNVMYWYQQKSSQAPKLLFHYYDKDFNNEADTPDNFQSRRPNTSFCFLDIRSPGLGDTAMYLCATSRDKGYNQPQHFGDGTRLSIL.

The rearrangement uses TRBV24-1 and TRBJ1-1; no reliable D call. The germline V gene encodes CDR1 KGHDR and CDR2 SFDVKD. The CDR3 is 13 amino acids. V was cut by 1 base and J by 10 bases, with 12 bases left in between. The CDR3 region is CATSDLAGSGAFF. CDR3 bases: TGTGCCACCAGTGATTTAGCGGGGTCCGGAGCTTTCTTT.

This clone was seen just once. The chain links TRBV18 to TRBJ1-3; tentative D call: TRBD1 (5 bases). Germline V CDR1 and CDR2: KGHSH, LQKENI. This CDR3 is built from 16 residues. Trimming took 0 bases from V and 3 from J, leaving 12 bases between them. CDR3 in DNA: TGTGCCAGCTCACCACCGTCAGGGCTAGTTGGAAACACCATATATTTT. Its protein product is CASSPPSGLVGNTIYF.

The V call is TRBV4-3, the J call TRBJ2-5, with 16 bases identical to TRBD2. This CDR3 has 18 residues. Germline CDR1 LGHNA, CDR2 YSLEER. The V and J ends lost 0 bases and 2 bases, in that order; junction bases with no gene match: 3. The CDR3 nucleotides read TGCGCCAGCAGCCAAGATGGGACTAGCGGGGGGGGACAAGAGACCCAGTACTTC. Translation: CASSQDGTSGGGQETQYF.

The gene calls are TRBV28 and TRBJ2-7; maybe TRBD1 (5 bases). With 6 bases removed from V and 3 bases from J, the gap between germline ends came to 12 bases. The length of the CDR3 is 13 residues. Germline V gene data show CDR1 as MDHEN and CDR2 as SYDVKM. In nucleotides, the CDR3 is TGTGCCAGCAGGGCCGGACAAATCTACGAGCAGTACTTC. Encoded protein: CASRAGQIYEQYF.

The CDR3, as DNA: TGTGCCACCAGCAGAGATTGGGGGGTTAGGATAAACAATGAGCAGTTCTTC. As protein: CATSRDWGVRINNEQFF. The rearrangement uses TRBV15 and TRBJ2-1, with D perhaps TRBD2 (6 bases). The CDR3 is 17 residues long. In germline, CDR1 is LNHNV, CDR2 YYDKDF (reference sequence). Trimming took 0 bases from V and 5 from J, leaving 17 bases between them.

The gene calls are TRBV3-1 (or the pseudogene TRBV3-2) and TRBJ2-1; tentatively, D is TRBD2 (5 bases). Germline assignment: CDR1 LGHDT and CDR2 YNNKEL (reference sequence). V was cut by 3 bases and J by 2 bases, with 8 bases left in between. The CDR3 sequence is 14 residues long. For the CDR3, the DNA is TGTGCCAGCAGCCATGGACTTCCCTACAATGAGCAGTTCTTC. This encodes CASSHGLPYNEQFF.

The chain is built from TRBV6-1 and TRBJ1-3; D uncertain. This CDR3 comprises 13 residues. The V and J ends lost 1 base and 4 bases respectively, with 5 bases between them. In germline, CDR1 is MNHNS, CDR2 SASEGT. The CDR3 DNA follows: TGTGCCAGCAGTGAAGTCAGGGGAAACACCATATATTTT. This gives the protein CASSEVRGNTIYF.

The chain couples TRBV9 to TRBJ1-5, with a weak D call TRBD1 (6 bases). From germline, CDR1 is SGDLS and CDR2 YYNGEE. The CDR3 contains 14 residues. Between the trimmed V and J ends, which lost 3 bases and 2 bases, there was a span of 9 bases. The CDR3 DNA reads TGTGCCAGCAGCGAATCAGGGGGCAATCAGCCCCAGCATTTT. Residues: CASSESGGNQPQHF.